The 18 T cell receptor beta chains presented below share a single source sample, sequenced in a study of blood T cells in healthy people across ages. For the second PCR, which ran for 7 to 11 cycles, a sample-barcoded 5' primer and a J-beta primer mix were used. Via MiXCR, TCRdb re-called the 5' RACE reads, giving one row per CDR3 protein. The sample includes 2 million or so distinct CDR3 sequences, around half seen only once; the top ten take approximately 2.1%. Sequencing used blood. The receptors derive from a woman in her thirties or forties in good health.

This clonotype occurred once. The V and J genes are TRBV9 and TRBJ2-3; no clear D gene. V lost 3 bases, J lost 9 bases, and 11 bases lay in between. CDR1 and CDR2 from the germline V gene are SGDLS and YYNGEE. The CDR3 is made up of 12 amino acids. The CDR3 reads CASSDLVGTQYF. The CDR3 nucleotides read TGTGCCAGCAGCGATTTGGTAGGGACGCAGTATTTT.

This clonotype was seen a single time. This chain joins TRBV28 and TRBJ2-5; D unresolved. From germline, CDR1 is MDHEN and CDR2 SYDVKM. The CDR3 has 13 residues. The germline V and J ends were trimmed by 6 bases and 6 bases, with 14 bases remaining between them. CDR3 loop: CASSPSLVQTQYF. CDR3 sequence (DNA): TGTGCCAGCAGCCCAAGTCTCGTACAGACCCAGTACTTC. Supplemented by reference TRBV28 and TRBJ2-5, the full variable domain reads DVKVTQSSRYLVKRTGEKVFLECVQDMDHENMFWYRQDPGLGLRLIYFSYDVKMKEKGDIPEGYSVSREKKERFSLILESASTNQTSMYLCASSPSLVQTQYFGPGTRLLVL.

This clonotype was recorded many times. V is TRBV7-2 and J is TRBJ2-3; D ambiguous. Per the germline V gene, CDR1 is SGHTA and CDR2 is FQGNSA. The CDR3 extends over 13 amino acids. V lost 2 bases and J lost 1, with 4 bases in between. The CDR3 protein is CASSLQRTDTQYF. The CDR3 DNA is TGTGCCAGCAGCTTACAGCGCACAGATACGCAGTATTTT.

In this sample, this clonotype turned up a few times. The J gene is TRBJ2-1, the V gene TRBV25-1; the D gene is possibly TRBD1 (5 bases). Per germline, CDR1 MGHDK and CDR2 SYGVNS. CDR3 length: 15 amino acids. Trimming removed 0 bases at V and 6 bases at J, with 12 bases between. The CDR3 nucleotides read TGTGCCAGCAGTGAATATAGGGGCTGGTCCAATGAGCAGTTCTTC. Translating it yields CASSEYRGWSNEQFF.

V and J are TRBV7-2 and TRBJ2-5; 7 bases are a match to TRBD2. This CDR3 comprises 15 residues. The germline V gene encodes CDR1 SGHTA and CDR2 FQGNSA. The V gene end was trimmed by 0 bases and the J gene end by 2 bases; junction bases not matched to a gene: 3. The CDR3 DNA sequence: TGTGCCAGCAGCTTAGCGTTGCGGGGGCAAGAGACCCAGTACTTC. Translated, it gives CASSLALRGQETQYF. The full variable domain, in which reference TRBV7-2 and TRBJ2-5 provide the parts outside the CDR3, is GAGVSQSPSNKVTEKGKDVELRCDPISGHTALYWYRQSLGQGLEFLIYFQGNSAPDKSGLPSDRFSAERTGGSVSTLTIQRTQQEDSAVYLCASSLALRGQETQYFGPGTRLLVL.

The chain has TRBV27 and TRBJ1-2; TRBD1 might be the D (6 bases). CDR1 and CDR2 (germline): MNHEY, SMNVEV (reference sequence). The CDR3 sequence is 13 residues long. V was clipped by 6 bases and J by 2 bases, with 10 bases between them. CDR3 nucleotide sequence: TGTGCCAGCAGGGAGGGGGGCAACTATGGCTACACCTTC. Amino acids: CASREGGNYGYTF.

The chain recombines TRBV20-1 with TRBJ2-5; weak D call: TRBD2 (5 bases). The CDR3 contains 15 residues. The V end was cut by 0 bases, the J end by 4 bases, with 15 bases between. Germline V gives CDR1 DFQATT, CDR2 SNEGSKA (reference sequence). The DNA for the CDR3 is TGCAGTGCTAGAGATTATTGGAGAGGAGGAGAGACCCAGTACTTC. Its translation: CSARDYWRGGETQYF.

This chain joins TRBV12-3 or TRBV12-4 and TRBJ2-7; TRBD1 aligns across 9 bases. This CDR3 comprises 16 residues. V was clipped by 6 bases and J by 0 bases; unmatched bases: 9. The CDR3: CASRPYPGQGSYEQYF. The DNA of the CDR3 is TGTGCCAGCAGACCATACCCGGGACAGGGCTCCTACGAGCAGTACTTC.

V is TRBV7-6 and J is TRBJ2-1; TRBD1 might be the D (6 bases). The germline CDR1 and CDR2 sequences are SGHVS and FNYEAQ. V lost 5 bases and J 10 bases, leaving 18 bases between the germline ends. The CDR3 runs 14 residues. The CDR3 loop is CASSQDSSTYEQFF. In DNA form, the CDR3 reads TGTGCCAGCAGCCAGGACAGCTCAACCTACGAGCAGTTCTTC.

The chain links TRBV5-1 to TRBJ2-7; D remains ambiguous. Near its end, the DNA agrees better with TRBJ2-5, so the J call may be wrong. This CDR3 is 12 amino acids long. Germline-derived CDR1 and CDR2 are SGHRS and YFSETQ. CDR3 protein: CASSSSEETQYF. The CDR3 nucleotides are TGCGCCAGCAGCTCCTCCGAGGAGACCCAGTACTTC.

This clonotype has more than one count but fewer than ten. The V and J genes are TRBV24-1 and TRBJ2-3; 7 nucleotides agree with TRBD2. Germline-derived CDR1 and CDR2 are KGHDR and SFDVKD. This CDR3 is 15 amino acids long. V lost 4 bases and J lost 0; bases outside the gene matches: 3. CDR3: CATSEAGLSTDTQYF. The CDR3 region has the DNA TGTGCCACCAGTGAAGCGGGGCTGAGCACAGATACGCAGTATTTT.

CDR3: CASSLRWGQGYEQYF. CDR3 sequence (DNA): TGCGCCAGCAGCCTGCGATGGGGACAGGGTTACGAGCAGTACTTC. The V gene is TRBV5-1, the J gene TRBJ2-7; TRBD1 matches at 9 bases. Germline loops: CDR1 SGHRS, CDR2 YFSETQ. The CDR3 totals 15 residues. Trimming cost V 4 bases and J 4 bases; bases outside gene matches: 9.

This chain uses TRBV18 with TRBJ2-1; 7 bases are a match to TRBD1. The CDR3 consists of 15 residues. From germline, CDR1 is KGHSH and CDR2 LQKENI. V gave up 8 bases and J gave up 6 bases; unmatched junction bases: 13. The CDR3 reads CASTEGQTWVNEQFF. The CDR3 DNA is TGTGCCAGCACCGAGGGACAGACTTGGGTCAATGAGCAGTTCTTC. The complete variable domain, with remaining parts taken from reference TRBV18 and TRBJ2-1, reads NAGVMQNPRHLVRRRGQEARLRCSPMKGHSHVYWYRQLPEEGLKFMVYLQKENIIDESGMPKERFSAEFPKEGPSILRIQQVVRGDSAAYFCASTEGQTWVNEQFFGPGTRLTVL.

The V and J genes are TRBV9 and TRBJ2-6; D unclear. In germline, CDR1 is SGDLS, CDR2 YYNGEE. The CDR3 is 17 amino acids. Trimming cost V 0 bases and J 2 bases, with 12 bases left between them. CDR3 residues: CASSVDHPSPGANVLTF. The DNA of the CDR3 is TGTGCCAGCAGCGTAGACCACCCCAGTCCTGGGGCCAACGTCCTGACTTTC. Filled out from reference TRBV9 and TRBJ2-6, the complete variable domain reads DSGVTQTPKHLITATGQRVTLRCSPRSGDLSVYWYQQSLDQGLQFLIQYYNGEERAKGNILERFSAQQFPDLHSELNLSSLELGDSALYFCASSVDHPSPGANVLTFGAGSRLTVL.

This clonotype was detected a few times. The rearrangement joins TRBV6-5 to TRBJ2-3; D tentatively reads TRBD1 or TRBD2 (7 bases each). This CDR3 comprises 16 residues. Per germline, CDR1 MNHEY and CDR2 SVGAGI. Trimming cost V 0 bases and J 2 bases, with 12 bases left between them. The CDR3 bases are TGTGCCAGCAGTTACTCGGCAGGGGGGGACACAGATACGCAGTATTTT. This translates into CASSYSAGGDTDTQYF.

The chain employs TRBV6-2 or TRBV6-3 and TRBJ2-7, with 10 bases aligning to TRBD2. The J segment lost 3 bases and the V segment lost 8 bases, leaving 13 bases of the junction unmatched. Germline-derived CDR1 and CDR2 are MNHEY and SVGEGT. The CDR3 is 16 amino acids. The CDR3 sequence is CASGAGTSALVYEQYF. CDR3 DNA: TGTGCCAGCGGGGCCGGGACTAGCGCACTGGTCTACGAGCAGTACTTC.

This clonotype turned up a few times. The rearrangement uses TRBV25-1 and TRBJ2-4, with 8 bases identical to TRBD1. The germline V gene has CDR1 MGHDK and CDR2 SYGVNS. The CDR3 runs 15 residues. The trim removed 4 bases at V and 6 bases at J, leaving 8 bases unmatched. The CDR3 reads CASSAQGAGGNIQYF. Written as DNA, the CDR3 is TGTGCCAGCAGTGCGCAGGGGGCGGGTGGAAACATTCAGTACTTC.

This clonotype came up a few times. The CDR3 protein is CSAWGLTYEQYF. The CDR3 DNA is TGCAGTGCCTGGGGTTTGACCTACGAGCAGTACTTC. The chain carries TRBV20-1 and TRBJ2-5; D not resolved. The J call may be in error: the DNA end matches TRBJ2-7 better. This CDR3 has 12 amino acids. In germline, CDR1 is DFQATT, CDR2 SNEGSKA (reference sequence).